A selection of T cell receptor beta chains follows, all from one sample in a study of shared clonotypes between healthy human individuals. Assay used: immunoSEQ multiplex PCR; TCRdb lists only in-frame clones, some missing. The sample comprises some 2.3 million clones, 80% to 95% of which are singletons, and about 0.37% rests with the top ten. The sample taken for sequencing was naive CD4+ T cells from PBMCs. These receptors were collected from a young man in good health. Some clones in this sample may be carry-over from other donors' samples. Each CDR3 is given with its conserved first and last residue. Fields, in order: J gene, CDR3 length, clone size, D gene, V gene, CDR3 DNA, CDR3 protein. D genes are given only for firm matches. Clone size is not always given. Where it is, it says once, few, many or a class for expanded clones.

TRBJ1-1,13,few,NA,TRBV2,TGTGCCAGCAGTCCCCAGCTGAACACTGAAGCTTTCTTT,CASSPQLNTEAFF
TRBJ1-1,14,NA,NA,TRBV19,TGTGCCAGTAGTACACAATCTAGGAACACTGAAGCTTTCTTT,CASSTQSRNTEAFF
TRBJ2-1,14,NA,TRBD1,TRBV11-2,TGTGCCAGCACCCGGGACAGGGACTTCAATGAGCAGTTCTTC,CASTRDRDFNEQFF
TRBJ1-4,13,NA,NA,TRBV6-1,TGTGCCAGCAAACCACTCCCTGGCGAAAAACTGTTTTTT,CASKPLPGEKLFF
TRBJ2-7,11,NA,NA,TRBV18,TGTGCCAGCTCACTGGGGGACGAGCAGTACTTC,CASSLGDEQYF
TRBJ2-1,16,NA,NA,TRBV21-1,TGTGCCAGCAGCCCCCCTGGGGAGGGAAGCTACAATGAGCAGTTCTTC,CASSPPGEGSYNEQFF
TRBJ2-1,18,NA,TRBD2,TRBV10-3,TGTGCCATCAGTGAGCGGAAGGGGGGAGCGGGAGTAATCTATGAGCAGTTCTTC,CAISERKGGAGVIYEQFF
TRBJ2-5,15,NA,TRBD2,TRBV29-1,TGCAGCGTTGAACTACTAGCGGGAGCCGTAGAGACCCAGTACTTC,CSVELLAGAVETQYF
TRBJ2-1,15,NA,TRBD2,TRBV5-1,TGCGCCAGCAGCCCTGGACTAGCGCAGAACAATGAGCAGTTCTTC,CASSPGLAQNNEQFF
TRBJ2-1,14,once,NA,TRBV5-1,TGCGCCAGCAGCTTGGGGCCCCAGCGAGGTGAGCAGTTCTTC,CASSLGPQRGEQFF
TRBJ1-1,12,once,NA,TRBV6-5,TGTGCCAGCAGCCGCGGACGGAATGAAGCTTTCTTT,CASSRGRNEAFF
TRBJ2-5,14,NA,NA,TRBV7-8,TGTGCCAGCAGCTCCCGGACGGGTAAAGAGACCCAGTACTTC,CASSSRTGKETQYF
TRBJ2-7,15,NA,TRBD2,TRBV5-1,TGCGCCAGCAGCTTGACAGCGGGAGGGTCCTACGAGCAGTACTTC,CASSLTAGGSYEQYF
TRBJ2-1,13,NA,TRBD2,TRBV30,TGTGCCGGTAATAGCGGGGCCTACAATGAGCAGTTCTTC,CAGNSGAYNEQFF
TRBJ2-7,15,NA,TRBD1,TRBV28,TGTGCCAGCAGTCCAGCCGGGACAGGGCACCACGAGCAGTACTTC,CASSPAGTGHHEQYF
TRBJ1-3,19,NA,TRBD1,TRBV7-9,TGTGCCAGCAGCTTAGGGGGATACAGGGGCGTAAGCTCTGGAAACACCATATATTTT,CASSLGGYRGVSSGNTIYF
TRBJ2-5,13,NA,NA,TRBV12-5,TGTGCTAGTGGTCCGACAGGGAGGGAGACCCAGTACTTC,CASGPTGRETQYF
TRBJ2-5,15,NA,NA,TRBV5-1,TGCGCCAGCAAACCCAGGGGTAGGGTGGAAGAGACCCAGTACTTC,CASKPRGRVEETQYF
TRBJ2-1,15,NA,TRBD2,TRBV28,TGTGCCAGCAGTTTCGGGACTAGCGGGAGCAATGAGCAGTTCTTC,CASSFGTSGSNEQFF
TRBJ1-1,13,NA,NA,TRBV23-1,TGCGCCAGCAGTCAGGGGCAGAACACTGAAGCTTTCTTT,CASSQGQNTEAFF
TRBJ1-2,15,NA,NA,TRBV6-1,TGTGCCAGCAGTCAGTTCAGGAGGATCAGGGATGGCTACACCTTC,CASSQFRRIRDGYTF
TRBJ1-1,16,once,TRBD1,TRBV19,TGTGCCACCCTCGGTTGGGACAGGGGTATGAACACTGAAGCTTTCTTT,CATLGWDRGMNTEAFF
TRBJ1-2,13,NA,NA,TRBV13,TGTGCCAGCAGACCTGGACCCTACTATGGCTACACCTTC,CASRPGPYYGYTF
TRBJ2-1,15,once,TRBD1,TRBV7-3,TGTGCCAGCAGCCTGGACAGGGATTCTTACAATGAGCAGTTCTTC,CASSLDRDSYNEQFF
TRBJ1-4,14,NA,NA,TRBV19,TGTGCCAGTAGTATTGGGACGGGTAATGAAAAACTGTTTTTT,CASSIGTGNEKLFF
TRBJ1-6,12,once,NA,TRBV7-9,TGTGCCAGCAGCCCACAACTATCACCCCTCCACTTT,CASSPQLSPLHF
TRBJ2-5,13,NA,NA,TRBV7-3,TGTGCCAGCAGCCGCGGGTCTCGGGAGACCCAGTACTTC,CASSRGSRETQYF
TRBJ2-7,14,NA,NA,TRBV5-5,TGTGCCAGCAGCTTTGGGTGGAGCTCCTACGAGCAGTACTTC,CASSFGWSSYEQYF
TRBJ1-4,17,NA,NA,TRBV28,TGTGCCAGCAGTTTGCGTGGGGGCGCCGGCACTAATGAAAAACTGTTTTTT,CASSLRGGAGTNEKLFF
TRBJ2-1,15,NA,NA,TRBV28,TGTGCCAGCAGTTCTGCGGGGCCCTTCTACAATGAGCAGTTCTTC,CASSSAGPFYNEQFF
TRBJ2-7,17,NA,NA,TRBV5-6,TGTGCCAGCAGCTTGGATCTTTTCGGGCAGCTAGACTACGAGCAGTACTTC,CASSLDLFGQLDYEQYF
TRBJ1-1,13,NA,NA,TRBV5-5,TGTGCCAGCAACCGCCGGGGGGACACTGAAGCTTTCTTT,CASNRRGDTEAFF
TRBJ1-3,17,NA,NA,TRBV7-2,TGTGCCAGCAGCCACTTATTAGGGCCAGGCTCTGGAAACACCATATATTTT,CASSHLLGPGSGNTIYF
TRBJ1-5,11,NA,NA,TRBV20-1,TGCAGTGCTAGTGTCAATCAGCCCCAGCATTTT,CSASVNQPQHF
TRBJ2-7,12,NA,NA,TRBV7-9,TGTGCCAGCAGCTTATCAGTGTCAGATACGTACTTC,CASSLSVSDTYF
TRBJ2-5,13,once,NA,TRBV5-1,TGCGCCAGCAGCTTGGGACCGCAAGAGACCCAGTACTTC,CASSLGPQETQYF
TRBJ2-3,12,NA,NA,TRBV19,TGTGCCAGTCGAACTAGCACAGATACGCAGTATTTT,CASRTSTDTQYF
TRBJ2-1,14,NA,NA,TRBV18,TGTGCCAGCTCACCATGGCAGGCAAACAATGAGCAGTTCTTC,CASSPWQANNEQFF
TRBJ1-4,15,few,NA,TRBV28,TGTGCCAGCAGTATCCTGGGACAAGGAAATGAAAAACTGTTTTTT,CASSILGQGNEKLFF
TRBJ1-2,14,NA,TRBD1,TRBV2,TGTGCCAGCAGGGAAGGACAGGGTCCTTACGGCTACACCTTC,CASREGQGPYGYTF
TRBJ2-1,13,NA,TRBD1,TRBV11-3,TGTGCCAGCAGCTCCGGACAGGGCAATGAGCAGTTCTTC,CASSSGQGNEQFF
TRBJ2-7,13,NA,TRBD2,TRBV18,TGTGCCAGCTCACCGGGACTAGCAGGCGAGCAGTACTTC,CASSPGLAGEQYF
TRBJ2-2,14,NA,TRBD2,TRBV27,TGTGCCAGCAGCCAACTAGCGGGCCCCGGGGAGCTGTTTTTT,CASSQLAGPGELFF
TRBJ2-7,14,NA,NA,TRBV9,TGTGCCAGCAGCGTGATAGGGACGGGCTACGAGCAGTACTTC,CASSVIGTGYEQYF
TRBJ2-7,20,NA,TRBD2,TRBV15,TGTGCCACCAGCAGGGACGAAGGACTAGCGGGAGGGCCGGGGGTTGACGAGCAGTACTTC,CATSRDEGLAGGPGVDEQYF
TRBJ2-7,16,NA,NA,TRBV7-2,TGTGCCAGCAGCCCCGGGTGGGGGGTAAGGGGCTACGAGCAGTACTTC,CASSPGWGVRGYEQYF
TRBJ2-1,13,NA,NA,TRBV4-3,TGCGCCAGCAGCGGACAGCTAGACAATGAGCAGTTCTTC,CASSGQLDNEQFF
TRBJ2-1,13,NA,NA,TRBV10-2,TGCGCCAGCAGTCTGACTAGCTACAATGAGCAGTTCTTC,CASSLTSYNEQFF
TRBJ2-1,14,NA,NA,TRBV7-9,TGTGCCAGCAGTACTACCACCCCACCTAATGAGCAGTTCTTC,CASSTTTPPNEQFF
TRBJ2-3,14,NA,TRBD1,TRBV27,TGTGCCAGCAGTTCGGACAGGGGAACAGATACGCAGTATTTT,CASSSDRGTDTQYF
TRBJ2-7,16,NA,TRBD2,TRBV5-1,TGCGCCAGCAGCTTCCGGACCCTAGCGGTCTCCTACGAGCAGTACTTC,CASSFRTLAVSYEQYF
TRBJ2-7,14,NA,NA,TRBV27,TGTGCCAGCAGTACCCGGGCTGGGCCCTACGAGCAGTACTTC,CASSTRAGPYEQYF
TRBJ2-2,14,once,NA,TRBV28,TGTGCCAGCAGTAAACAAGGGACCACCGGGGAGCTGTTTTTT,CASSKQGTTGELFF
TRBJ1-1,13,few,NA,TRBV29-1,TGCAGCGTTGGCCCTCTGGGGGTGGACGAAGCTTTCTTT,CSVGPLGVDEAFF